The present entry profiles one T cell receptor (beta chain) with its context. Libraries were prepared by immunoSEQ multiplex PCR; TCRdb keeps only in-frame clonotypes and omits some of them. The sample has roughly 330,000 clones, around 87% seen once. Everyone who took part was about 18 to 90 years old, and they came from about 25 US areas. Participant reports of clinical history set cohort assignment. Recovery meant two consecutive negative NP/OP PCR tests, professional clearance, or resolved symptoms. The data are from a study of blood T cell repertoires in COVID-19. As for the study in general: Samples representing acute and convalescent COVID-19 were sourced from the United States, Italy and Spain.

CDR3 size: 14 residues. In germline, CDR1 is SGHNT, CDR2 YENEEA. The V and J ends lost 5 bases and 5 bases respectively, with 16 bases between them. The chain carries TRBV11-3 and TRBJ2-7, with D maybe TRBD1 (6 bases). The specimen sequenced was PBMCs or T cells enriched from blood (not recorded which). The receptor's source is a woman under 40 who had recovered from COVID-19. CDR3 amino acids: CASSLGGVTDEQYF. The CDR3 DNA reads as TGTGCCAGCAGCCTAGGGGGAGTAACCGACGAGCAGTACTTC.